This T cell receptor (beta chain) came from a study of T cell repertoires in cytomegalovirus infection (dated by TCRdb to the late 2010s). General notes on the study: Donor HLA type was relevant to the analysis, because carriage of CMV infection together with the matching HLA type was indicated by public TCR beta signatures.

Sequencer: Illumina HiSeq 1500. TCRdb ran its own pipeline on the public reads, namely fastp trimming at Q25 and MiXCR clone calling, and kept in-frame beta chains. Entries that share a CDR3 protein sequence are merged under the most common genes and DNA. Across this sample there are some 680,000 distinct CDR3 sequences, with less than 40% seen only once. The ten largest clones represent roughly 2.8% of the sample. The full study reports these points: The ex vivo response was dominated by HLA-C-restricted CMV-specific TCR beta clonotypes, which also provided the single most frequent clonotype in two of eight donors. Carriers of CMV infection plus the relevant HLA type were discriminated by the cumulative frequency of public TCR beta family members in the study cohort and in an independent 352-donor cohort.

On this clonotype: The antigen it recognizes is unknown. Nothing much larger sits one base from this clone, and base qualities are not available.

For CDR1 and CDR2, the germline V gene lists MDHEN and SYDVKM. From its cysteine to its phenylalanine, the CDR3 spans 13 amino acids. CDR3 DNA only is kept here, 39 bases in frame from base 1. At the junction V is shortened by 7 bases and J by 4 bases; bases outside the gene matches: 5. The rearranged segments are TRBV28 and TRBJ2-7; 9 middle bases align to TRBD1. Specimen: PBMCs. This TCR was sampled from a human donor in good health (CMV status not recorded). Some clones in this sample may be carry-over from other donors' samples. The nucleotide sequence is given as TGTGCCAGCAAAGGACAGGGGAGGTACGAGCAGTACTTC. Its amino acids are CASKGQGRYEQYF.